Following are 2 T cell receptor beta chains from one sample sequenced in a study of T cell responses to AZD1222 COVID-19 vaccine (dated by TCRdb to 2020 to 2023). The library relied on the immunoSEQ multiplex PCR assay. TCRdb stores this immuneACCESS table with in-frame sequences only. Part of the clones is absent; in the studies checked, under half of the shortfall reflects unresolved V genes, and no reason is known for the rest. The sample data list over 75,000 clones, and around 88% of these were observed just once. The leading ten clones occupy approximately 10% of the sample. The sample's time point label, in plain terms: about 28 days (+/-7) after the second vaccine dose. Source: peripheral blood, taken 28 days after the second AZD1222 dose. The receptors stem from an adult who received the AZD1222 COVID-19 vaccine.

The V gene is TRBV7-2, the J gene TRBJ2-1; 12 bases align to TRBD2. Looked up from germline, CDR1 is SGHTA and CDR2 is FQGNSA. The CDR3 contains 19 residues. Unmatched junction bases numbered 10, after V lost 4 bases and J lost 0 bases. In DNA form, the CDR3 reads TGTGCCAGCAGCTCTAGCGGGGGGGCCACCCTTAGCTCCTACAATGAGCAGTTCTTC. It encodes CASSSSGGATLSSYNEQFF.

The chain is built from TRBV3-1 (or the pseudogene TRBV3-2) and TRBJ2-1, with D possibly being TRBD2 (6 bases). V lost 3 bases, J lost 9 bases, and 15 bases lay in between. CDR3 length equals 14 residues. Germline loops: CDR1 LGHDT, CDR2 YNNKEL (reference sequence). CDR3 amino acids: CASSHGGNFAEQFF. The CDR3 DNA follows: TGTGCCAGCAGCCATGGGGGGAATTTTGCTGAGCAGTTCTTC.